This T cell receptor beta chain was sequenced during a study of blood T cells in healthy people across ages. Germline V gives CDR1 MNHNY, CDR2 SVGAGI (reference sequence). This CDR3 is 17 amino acids long. Notes on this clonotype: The germline gene is not matched at one end of the junction; a read error may be the cause.

A second roughly 6 to 12 cycle PCR used barcoded and J-beta primers. Each cDNA molecule was tagged by a template-switch adaptor with 12 random nucleotides. TCRdb ran MiXCR on the 5' RACE reads and lists one entry per CDR3 protein. The sample carries 1.5 million to 2 million distinct CDR3 sequences, roughly two fifths recorded once. The TCR originated in a human donor in good health. Input material: blood. The chain carries TRBV6-6 and TRBJ1-6; D unresolved. CDR3 bases: TGTGTCAGCAGTCGCGTTAGGCTGAGCTCCTATAATTCACCCCTCCACTTT. This codes for CVSSRVRLSSYNSPLHF.